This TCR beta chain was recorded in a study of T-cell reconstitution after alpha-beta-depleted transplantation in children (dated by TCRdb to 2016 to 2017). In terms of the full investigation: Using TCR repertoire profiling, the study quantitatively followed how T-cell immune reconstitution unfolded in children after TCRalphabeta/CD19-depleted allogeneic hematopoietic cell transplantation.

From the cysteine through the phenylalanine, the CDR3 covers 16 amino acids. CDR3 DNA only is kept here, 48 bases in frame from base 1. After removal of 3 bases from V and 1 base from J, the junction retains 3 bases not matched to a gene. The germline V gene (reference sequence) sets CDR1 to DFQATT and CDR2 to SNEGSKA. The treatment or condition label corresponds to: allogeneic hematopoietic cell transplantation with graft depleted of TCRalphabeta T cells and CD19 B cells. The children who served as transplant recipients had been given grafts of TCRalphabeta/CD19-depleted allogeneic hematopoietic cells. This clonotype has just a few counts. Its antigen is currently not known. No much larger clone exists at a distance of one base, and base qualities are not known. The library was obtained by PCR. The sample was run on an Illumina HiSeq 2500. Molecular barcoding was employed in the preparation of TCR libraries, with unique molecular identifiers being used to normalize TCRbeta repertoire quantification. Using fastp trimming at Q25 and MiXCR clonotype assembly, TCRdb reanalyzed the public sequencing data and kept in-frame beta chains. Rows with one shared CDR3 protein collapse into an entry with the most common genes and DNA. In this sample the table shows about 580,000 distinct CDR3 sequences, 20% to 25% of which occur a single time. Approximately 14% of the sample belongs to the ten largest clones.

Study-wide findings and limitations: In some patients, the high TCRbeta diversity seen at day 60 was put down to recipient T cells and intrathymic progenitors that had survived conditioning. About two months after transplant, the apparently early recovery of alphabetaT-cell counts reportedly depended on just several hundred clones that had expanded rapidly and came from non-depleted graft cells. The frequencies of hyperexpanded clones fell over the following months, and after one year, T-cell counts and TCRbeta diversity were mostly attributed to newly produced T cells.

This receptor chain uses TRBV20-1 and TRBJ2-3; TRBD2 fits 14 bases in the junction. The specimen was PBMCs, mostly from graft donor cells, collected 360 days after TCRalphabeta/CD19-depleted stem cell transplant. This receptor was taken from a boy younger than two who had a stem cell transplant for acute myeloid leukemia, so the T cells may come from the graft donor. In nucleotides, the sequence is TGCAGTGCTAGCCCGGGACTAGCGGGGGGCACAGATACGCAGTATTTT. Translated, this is CSASPGLAGGTDTQYF.